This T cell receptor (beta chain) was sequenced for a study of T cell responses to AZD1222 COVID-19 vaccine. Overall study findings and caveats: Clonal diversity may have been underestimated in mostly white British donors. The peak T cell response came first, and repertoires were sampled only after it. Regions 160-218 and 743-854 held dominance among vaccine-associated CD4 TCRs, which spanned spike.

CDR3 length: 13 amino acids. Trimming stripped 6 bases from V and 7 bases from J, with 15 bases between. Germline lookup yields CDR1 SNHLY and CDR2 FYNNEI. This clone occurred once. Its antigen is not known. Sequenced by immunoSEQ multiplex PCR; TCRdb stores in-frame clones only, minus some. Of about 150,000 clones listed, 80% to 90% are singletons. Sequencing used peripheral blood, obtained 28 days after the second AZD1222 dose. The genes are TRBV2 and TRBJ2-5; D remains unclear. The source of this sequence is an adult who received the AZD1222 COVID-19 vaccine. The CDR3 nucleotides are TGTGCCAGCAGGTCGGGCTCCTTGGGGACCCAGTACTTC. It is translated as CASRSGSLGTQYF.